The 28 T cell receptor beta chains reported below all come from one sample, sequenced in a study of shared clonotypes between healthy human individuals. Profiling relied on immunoSEQ multiplex PCR, and the TCRdb table lists in-frame clones only, not all of them. The sample includes 1.4 million or so clones, about 98.5% of them seen just once. The specimen sequenced was naive CD4+ T cells sorted from blood. Subset described: CD45RA+ positively selected. Receptors originate from a man younger than 40 in good health.

The genes are TRBV10-3 and TRBJ2-3, with D perhaps TRBD1 (5 bases). The CDR3 runs to 16 residues. Per germline, CDR1 ENHRY and CDR2 SYGVKD. Deletions cut 4 bases from V and 4 bases from J, with 18 bases between. In DNA, the CDR3 is TGTGCCATCAGTGTGGGTGGGGCGCGTCAAGCAGATACGCAGTATTTT. Protein product: CAISVGGARQADTQYF.

The chain carries TRBV12-5 and TRBJ2-1; the D gene could be TRBD1 or TRBD2 (6 bases each). Between the trimmed V and J ends, which lost 1 base and 5 bases, there was a span of 15 bases. The CDR3 runs to 16 residues. Germline V lookup: CDR1 LGHNT, CDR2 FRNRAP. CDR3 DNA: TGTGCTAGTGGTTTGGCCCGGGGGCGGGCGGACAATGAGCAGTTCTTC. It specifies CASGLARGRADNEQFF.

In regard to this clone: Sequence at one end of the junction differs from germline and may be a read error. The chain's CDR3 is CASSLIGSSQPQHF. The CDR3 DNA sequence: TGTGCCAGCAGTTTAATAGGGAGCAGTCAGCCCCAGCATTTT. The chain uses TRBV28 and TRBJ1-5; D is unresolved. This CDR3 is built from 14 residues. Germline V gives CDR1 MDHEN, CDR2 SYDVKM. Looking up the rest from reference TRBV28 and TRBJ1-5 gives the full variable domain: DVKVTQSSRYLVKRTGEKVFLECVQDMDHENMFWYRQDPGLGLRLIYFSYDVKMKEKGDIPEGYSVSREKKERFSLILESASTNQTSMYLCASSLIGSSQPQHFGDGTRLSIL.

This rearrangement joins TRBV6-1 to TRBJ1-5; the D gene is possibly TRBD1 (6 bases). The CDR3 consists of 14 residues. The germline gives CDR1 MNHNS, CDR2 SASEGT. V was clipped by 2 bases and J by 5 bases, with 10 bases between them. This CDR3 reads CASSEQGTYQPQHF. CDR3 coding DNA: TGTGCCAGCAGTGAACAGGGGACTTATCAGCCCCAGCATTTT.

The chain joins TRBV27 to TRBJ2-1, with TRBD2 matching 13 bases. Germline CDR1 and CDR2: MNHEY and SMNVEV (reference sequence). J lost 9 bases, V lost 3 bases, and 11 bases had no gene match. The CDR3 has 17 amino acids. CDR3 nucleotides: TGTGCCAGCAGTTTGCTGGGACTAGCGGGATTTATGGGTGAGCAGTTCTTC. It specifies CASSLLGLAGFMGEQFF.

This chain connects TRBV28 to TRBJ2-3, with 8 bases identical to TRBD1. With V trimmed by 6 bases and J by 3 bases, 11 bases remained unmatched. The CDR3 consists of 16 residues. Per germline, CDR1 MDHEN and CDR2 SYDVKM. CDR3 loop: CASSPGGLFPTDTQYF. The CDR3 nucleotides are TGTGCCAGCAGCCCAGGGGGCTTGTTTCCTACAGATACGCAGTATTTT. Using reference TRBV28 and TRBJ2-3 for the parts outside the CDR3, the full variable domain is DVKVTQSSRYLVKRTGEKVFLECVQDMDHENMFWYRQDPGLGLRLIYFSYDVKMKEKGDIPEGYSVSREKKERFSLILESASTNQTSMYLCASSPGGLFPTDTQYFGPGTRLTVL.

About this clone itself: The sample carries other DNA sequences with the same CDR3. This chain connects TRBV6-5 to TRBJ1-2; 10 bases agree with TRBD1. This CDR3 region has 13 residues. CDR1 MNHEY and CDR2 SVGAGI come from the germline V gene. Losses at the gene ends were 6 bases for V and 5 bases for J; bases not matched to a gene: 3. DNA for the CDR3: TGTGCCAGCAGACCGGGACAGGGGTATGGCTACACCTTC. This encodes CASRPGQGYGYTF.

The chain joins TRBV7-8 to TRBJ1-5, with D unclear. V gave up 5 bases and J gave up 0 bases, with 14 bases separating them. Germline V gene data show CDR1 as SGHVS and CDR2 as FQNEAQ. The CDR3 has 16 residues. The CDR3 DNA sequence: TGTGCCAGCAGCCTCCGGGAAACATATAGCAATCAGCCCCAGCATTTT. It translates to CASSLRETYSNQPQHF.

The chain employs TRBV9 and TRBJ1-1, with a tentative D call TRBD1 (5 bases). Germline CDR1 SGDLS, CDR2 YYNGEE. The V end was cut by 6 bases, the J end by 5 bases, with 17 bases between. The CDR3 contains 14 residues. The CDR3 is CASTSTVGGTEAFF. DNA of the CDR3: TGTGCCAGCACCTCCACCGTGGGGGGGACTGAAGCTTTCTTT.

The chain is built from TRBV19 and TRBJ2-1; no clear D. Between the trimmed V and J ends, which lost 1 base and 0 bases, there was a span of 10 bases. The CDR3 runs 16 residues. The V gene's germline CDR1 is LNHDA and CDR2 SQIVND (reference sequence). The CDR3 nucleotides are TGTGCCAGTAGTATAGTAGCCCTGAGCTCCTACAATGAGCAGTTCTTC. Protein product: CASSIVALSSYNEQFF.

The chain employs TRBV28 and TRBJ2-7; D gene ambiguous. CDR1 and CDR2 from the germline V gene are MDHEN and SYDVKM. The length of the CDR3 is 14 residues. V lost 8 bases to trimming and J lost 3 bases, with 17 bases between them. CDR3 in amino acids: CASQDTNGNYEQYF. As DNA, the CDR3 is TGTGCCAGCCAGGATACCAATGGGAACTACGAGCAGTACTTC.

Comments on this clone: Other DNA sequences from this sample encode an identical CDR3 as well. V and J are TRBV6-6 and TRBJ2-2, with 7 nucleotides matching TRBD1. The CDR3 sequence is 15 residues long. Unmatched junction bases numbered 9, after V lost 8 bases and J lost 3 bases. CDR1 is MNHNY and CDR2 is SVGAGI in the germline V gene (reference sequence). CDR3 in DNA: TGTGCCAGCCGACGTAGACAGGGCGACACCGGGGAGCTGTTTTTT. Its translation: CASRRRQGDTGELFF.

The chain links TRBV10-1 to TRBJ2-7; a weak D match, TRBD2 (5 bases). V was clipped by 5 bases and J by 5 bases, with 16 bases between them. This CDR3 spans 14 amino acids. The germline V gene has CDR1 WNHNN and CDR2 SYGVQD (reference sequence). In nucleotides, the CDR3 is TGCGCCAGCAGTATGGTATCTAGCCAAGACGAGCAGTACTTC. This gives the protein CASSMVSSQDEQYF.

The V and J genes are TRBV9 and TRBJ1-3; possibly TRBD1 for D (5 bases). The V end lost 2 bases, the J end lost 0 bases, and 12 bases lay between the germline ends. Germline-derived CDR1 and CDR2 are SGDLS and YYNGEE. The CDR3 totals 16 residues. The CDR3 DNA reads TGTGCCAGCAGCGTGACAGACGGGCGCTCTGGAAACACCATATATTTT. Its translation: CASSVTDGRSGNTIYF.

This chain connects TRBV5-1 to TRBJ2-3; no firm D call. This CDR3 spans 14 amino acids. Deletions cut 7 bases from V and 0 bases from J, with 12 bases between. Germline-derived CDR1 and CDR2 are SGHRS and YFSETQ. The CDR3 spells CASHDRGSTDTQYF. The DNA of the CDR3 is TGCGCCAGCCACGATCGTGGTAGCACAGATACGCAGTATTTT.

This clone occurred once. The chain couples TRBV15 to TRBJ2-7; 9 bases are shared with TRBD2. This CDR3 region has 14 residues. The germline gives CDR1 LNHNV, CDR2 YYDKDF (reference sequence). The V gene end was trimmed by 1 base and the J gene end by 5 bases; junction bases not matched to a gene: 3. In DNA, the CDR3 is TGTGCCACCAGCAGAGCTTGGACTAGCGACGAGCAGTACTTC. Translated: CATSRAWTSDEQYF.

This chain links TRBV19 with TRBJ2-7; 7 bases agree with TRBD2. This CDR3 has 12 amino acids. Germline assignment: CDR1 LNHDA and CDR2 SQIVND (reference sequence). V shed 5 bases and J 7 bases; nucleotides not matched to a gene: 5. CDR3 in amino acids: CASSQLRGEQYF. CDR3 DNA: TGTGCCAGTAGTCAACTGCGGGGGGAGCAGTACTTC.

The V and J genes are TRBV18 and TRBJ2-1; D may be TRBD1 (5 bases). V was clipped by 3 bases and J by 3 bases, with 21 bases between them. The CDR3 sequence is 18 residues long. Germline V gene sequence: CDR1 KGHSH, CDR2 LQKENI. The chain's CDR3 is CASSPFMLTARSYNEQFF. The CDR3 bases are TGTGCCAGCTCACCGTTTATGCTGACAGCGAGAAGCTACAATGAGCAGTTCTTC.

The rearrangement joins TRBV25-1 to TRBJ2-7; TRBD2 matches at 11 bases. This CDR3 region has 13 residues. Unmatched junction bases numbered 3, after V lost 7 bases and J lost 4 bases. The V gene's germline CDR1 is MGHDK and CDR2 SYGVNS. CDR3: CASTGLADYEQYF. CDR3 nucleotide sequence: TGTGCCAGCACGGGACTAGCGGATTACGAGCAGTACTTC.

The chain recombines TRBV2 with TRBJ2-7; the D is unclear. V was cut by 5 bases and J by 5 bases, with 7 bases left in between. Germline assignment: CDR1 SNHLY and CDR2 FYNNEI. The CDR3 has 11 amino acids. CDR3 sequence (DNA): TGTGCCAGCAGTTCTTTTAACGAGCAGTACTTC. Translation gives CASSSFNEQYF.

V usage is TRBV6-4 and J usage is TRBJ2-5, with no clear D. Germline V gives CDR1 MRHNA, CDR2 SNTAGT. V lost 2 bases to trimming and J lost 5 bases, with 9 bases between them. The CDR3 is made up of 13 amino acids. Here the CDR3 DNA reads TGTGCCAGCAGTGACCAGAGTGGTGAGACCCAGTACTTC. This translates into CASSDQSGETQYF.

This CDR3 is CAWSAGLAKGEQFF. As DNA, the CDR3 is TGTGCCTGGAGTGCGGGACTAGCGAAAGGAGAGCAGTTCTTC. This chain uses TRBV30 with TRBJ2-1; 10 bases fit TRBD2. V shed 1 base and J 10 bases; nucleotides not matched to a gene: 7. The CDR3 consists of 14 residues. Per the germline V gene, CDR1 is GTSNPN and CDR2 is SVGIG (reference sequence).

This clone has just one count. This chain uses TRBV28 with TRBJ1-4, with a weak D call TRBD1 (5 bases). The CDR3 is 13 residues long. V lost 3 bases and J 9 bases, leaving 11 bases between the germline ends. CDR1 and CDR2 (germline): MDHEN, SYDVKM. For the CDR3, the DNA is TGTGCCAGCAGTTTGGGGGTAGGAAAAAAACTGTTTTTT. Its translation: CASSLGVGKKLFF.

This chain uses TRBV9 with TRBJ2-3; 9 bases align to TRBD2. The germline gives CDR1 SGDLS, CDR2 YYNGEE. The ends lost 0 bases at V and 2 bases at J; junction bases unmatched: 10. This CDR3 spans 18 amino acids. CDR3 coding DNA: TGTGCCAGCAGCGTAGGAGCGGGAGGTCTCGCATCCACAGATACGCAGTATTTT. Amino acid sequence: CASSVGAGGLASTDTQYF.

The chain uses TRBV28 and TRBJ1-2; D gene unclear. The germline V and J ends were trimmed by 3 bases and 5 bases, with 10 bases remaining between them. The CDR3 loop spans 13 amino acids. The germline V gene encodes CDR1 MDHEN and CDR2 SYDVKM. The CDR3: CASSLEGPYGYTF. The CDR3 DNA is TGTGCCAGCAGTTTGGAGGGTCCGTATGGCTACACCTTC.

This chain connects TRBV6-5 to TRBJ1-1; TRBD1 matches at 9 bases. CDR1 and CDR2 from the germline V gene are MNHEY and SVGAGI. Germline trimming cut 6 bases from V and 5 bases from J; bases unmatched to any gene: 10. The length of the CDR3 is 15 residues. The CDR3 protein is CASRSDRGRDTEAFF. The CDR3, as DNA: TGTGCCAGCAGGTCGGACAGGGGCCGAGATACTGAAGCTTTCTTT.

The chain uses TRBV11-2 and TRBJ2-7, with D maybe TRBD2 (6 bases). Germline CDR1 reads SGHAT; CDR2 reads FQNNGV. This CDR3 region has 15 residues. V lost 6 bases and J 4 bases, leaving 19 bases between the germline ends. The CDR3 nucleotides read TGTGCCAGCAGATTCCGGTCTCTGGGACTGTACGAGCAGTACTTC. Residues: CASRFRSLGLYEQYF.

In regard to this clone: Other DNA sequences in the same sample also yield this CDR3. The CDR3 nucleotides read TGTGCCAGCAGTTCAGGTCGGGGCTCCTACAATGAGCAGTTCTTC. It encodes CASSSGRGSYNEQFF. This sequence joins TRBV6-5 and TRBJ2-1; weak D call: TRBD2 (5 bases). This CDR3 is 15 amino acids long. V gave up 4 bases and J gave up 0 bases, with 10 bases separating them. From germline, CDR1 is MNHEY and CDR2 SVGAGI.